Listed below are T cell receptor beta chains from one sample, sequenced in a study of cytomegalovirus exposure and HLA in healthy donors. Some clones are missing from TCRdb's copy, which holds only in-frame ones; the method was immunoSEQ multiplex PCR. The sample lists 35,000 to 50,000 clones, 93% occurring once. The specimen was PBMCs. The receptors come from a woman younger than 35 in good health and CMV-seronegative. The CDR3 runs from the conserved cysteine through the conserved F or W. The D gene is left open where the match is weak. A clone size is listed for some rows: how often the clone was seen (once, few, many), or a class if it is expanded.

clone size: -; J gene: TRBJ1-2; V gene: TRBV7-2; D gene: TRBD1; CDR3 protein: CASSSDRGSGGYTF; CDR3 DNA: TGTGCCAGCAGTTCCGACAGGGGGTCAGGTGGCTACACCTTC
clone size: once; J gene: TRBJ2-1; V gene: TRBV7-8; D gene: -; CDR3 protein: CASSSVVRSSYNEQFF; CDR3 DNA: TGTGCCAGCAGCTCCGTAGTCCGGAGCTCCTACAATGAGCAGTTCTTC
clone size: once; J gene: TRBJ2-7; V gene: TRBV11-3; D gene: -; CDR3 protein: CASSAGYEQYF; CDR3 DNA: TGTGCCAGCAGCGCCGGCTACGAGCAGTACTTC
clone size: -; J gene: TRBJ2-1; V gene: TRBV10-2; D gene: TRBD2; CDR3 protein: CASNERRGSSYNEQFF; CDR3 DNA: TGCGCCAGCAACGAACGGCGCGGGAGCTCCTACAATGAGCAGTTCTTC
clone size: -; J gene: TRBJ2-7; V gene: TRBV5-8; D gene: -; CDR3 protein: CASSAQSSYEQYF; CDR3 DNA: TGTGCCAGCAGCGCGCAAAGCTCCTACGAGCAGTACTTC
clone size: -; J gene: TRBJ2-2; V gene: TRBV6-1; D gene: -; CDR3 protein: CAIQYREDGELFF; CDR3 DNA: TGTGCCATCCAATACAGGGAAGACGGGGAGCTGTTTTTT
clone size: -; J gene: TRBJ2-7; V gene: TRBV5-8; D gene: -; CDR3 protein: CASSLREGQPSSYEQYF; CDR3 DNA: TGTGCCAGCAGCTTGCGGGAGGGACAGCCTTCCTCCTACGAGCAGTACTTC
clone size: once; J gene: TRBJ1-1; V gene: TRBV19; D gene: -; CDR3 protein: CASSMARAHSNTEAFF; CDR3 DNA: TGTGCCAGTAGTATGGCCAGGGCCCACTCGAACACTGAAGCTTTCTTT
clone size: -; J gene: TRBJ2-3; V gene: TRBV6-4; D gene: -; CDR3 protein: CASSDSHSFTDTQYF; CDR3 DNA: TGTGCCAGCAGTGACTCTCACAGCTTCACAGATACGCAGTATTTT
clone size: -; J gene: TRBJ1-6; V gene: TRBV7-8; D gene: -; CDR3 protein: CASSLPSLRNNSPLHF; CDR3 DNA: TGTGCCAGCAGCTTACCGTCGCTACGTAATAATTCACCCCTCCACTTT
clone size: once; J gene: TRBJ1-4; V gene: TRBV6-1; D gene: TRBD1; CDR3 protein: CASSDRDRGNEKLFF; CDR3 DNA: TGTGCCAGCAGTGACCGGGACAGGGGTAATGAAAAACTGTTTTTT
clone size: -; J gene: TRBJ1-1; V gene: TRBV28; D gene: TRBD1; CDR3 protein: CASTAAGQANTEAFF; CDR3 DNA: TGTGCCAGCACCGCCGCGGGACAGGCTAACACTGAAGCTTTCTTT
clone size: -; J gene: TRBJ2-2; V gene: TRBV9; D gene: TRBD1; CDR3 protein: CASSVAGQANTGELFF; CDR3 DNA: TGTGCCAGCAGCGTAGCGGGACAGGCGAACACCGGGGAGCTGTTTTTT
clone size: -; J gene: TRBJ2-1; V gene: TRBV4-1; D gene: -; CDR3 protein: CASSQDRDRNQFF; CDR3 DNA: TGCGCCAGCAGCCAAGACAGGGATCGAAATCAGTTCTTC
clone size: -; J gene: TRBJ2-7; V gene: TRBV12-5; D gene: -; CDR3 protein: CASGLEGTYEQYF; CDR3 DNA: TGTGCTAGTGGTTTGGAGGGGACCTACGAGCAGTACTTC
clone size: -; J gene: TRBJ1-2; V gene: TRBV10-2; D gene: -; CDR3 protein: CASGGTDGYTF; CDR3 DNA: TGCGCCAGCGGCGGGACGGATGGCTACACCTTC
clone size: -; J gene: TRBJ1-4; V gene: TRBV9; D gene: -; CDR3 protein: CASSPSWSEGGEKLFF; CDR3 DNA: TGTGCCAGCAGCCCGAGCTGGTCGGAGGGTGGTGAAAAACTGTTTTTT
clone size: -; J gene: TRBJ1-2; V gene: TRBV5-1; D gene: -; CDR3 protein: CASSLGSSLNYGYTF; CDR3 DNA: TGCGCCAGCAGCTTGGGGTCATCTCTAAACTATGGCTACACCTTC
clone size: -; J gene: TRBJ2-7; V gene: TRBV28; D gene: -; CDR3 protein: CASSPYYEQYF; CDR3 DNA: TGTGCCAGCAGCCCCTACTACGAGCAGTACTTC
clone size: few; J gene: TRBJ1-1; V gene: TRBV6-1; D gene: -; CDR3 protein: CASRSRENTEAFF; CDR3 DNA: TGTGCCAGCAGATCGAGAGAGAACACTGAAGCTTTCTTT
clone size: -; J gene: TRBJ1-5; V gene: TRBV27; D gene: -; CDR3 protein: CASSWGQGQPQHF; CDR3 DNA: TGTGCCAGCAGTTGGGGGCAGGGTCAGCCCCAGCATTTT
clone size: -; J gene: TRBJ2-3; V gene: TRBV11-1; D gene: -; CDR3 protein: CASSSINPGTDTQYF; CDR3 DNA: TGTGCCAGCAGCTCAATAAATCCGGGCACAGATACGCAGTATTTT
clone size: -; J gene: TRBJ2-5; V gene: TRBV2; D gene: TRBD2; CDR3 protein: CASKAGAHQETQYF; CDR3 DNA: TGTGCCAGCAAGGCGGGAGCCCATCAAGAGACCCAGTACTTC
clone size: -; J gene: TRBJ1-1; V gene: TRBV5-1; D gene: -; CDR3 protein: CASSLDPNANTEAFF; CDR3 DNA: TGCGCCAGCAGCTTGGACCCTAATGCGAACACTGAAGCTTTCTTT
clone size: -; J gene: TRBJ2-3; V gene: TRBV6-6; D gene: -; CDR3 protein: CASSLLEDTQYF; CDR3 DNA: TGTGCCAGCAGTCTACTAGAAGATACGCAGTATTTT
clone size: -; J gene: TRBJ1-1; V gene: TRBV7-3; D gene: TRBD1; CDR3 protein: CASSATGMNTEAFF; CDR3 DNA: TGTGCCAGCAGCGCGACAGGGATGAACACTGAAGCTTTCTTT
clone size: -; J gene: TRBJ1-2; V gene: TRBV2; D gene: TRBD1; CDR3 protein: CASSGQGADYGYTF; CDR3 DNA: TGTGCCAGCAGCGGACAGGGGGCGGACTATGGCTACACCTTC
clone size: -; J gene: TRBJ1-5; V gene: TRBV7-9; D gene: -; CDR3 protein: CVSSLSGGQPQHF; CDR3 DNA: TGTGTCAGCAGCTTGTCAGGAGGGCAGCCCCAGCATTTT
clone size: -; J gene: TRBJ2-1; V gene: TRBV6-1; D gene: TRBD2; CDR3 protein: CASSGLAGGPNEQFF; CDR3 DNA: TGTGCCAGCAGTGGCCTAGCGGGGGGGCCCAATGAGCAGTTCTTC
clone size: -; J gene: TRBJ1-2; V gene: TRBV5-4; D gene: -; CDR3 protein: CASSPDSSNYGYTF; CDR3 DNA: TGTGCCAGCAGCCCTGACAGTAGTAACTATGGCTACACCTTC
clone size: once; J gene: TRBJ2-7; V gene: TRBV5-8; D gene: TRBD2; CDR3 protein: CASSLGLAGDEQYF; CDR3 DNA: TGTGCCAGCAGCTTGGGATTAGCGGGAGACGAGCAGTACTTC
clone size: -; J gene: TRBJ1-2; V gene: TRBV6-5; D gene: TRBD1; CDR3 protein: CASSKQGSNYGYTF; CDR3 DNA: TGTGCCAGCAGTAAACAGGGGTCTAACTATGGCTACACCTTC
clone size: -; J gene: TRBJ1-2; V gene: TRBV20-1; D gene: -; CDR3 protein: CSANGGYGYTF; CDR3 DNA: TGCAGTGCTAACGGGGGCTATGGCTACACCTTC
clone size: -; J gene: TRBJ2-3; V gene: TRBV11-1; D gene: TRBD1; CDR3 protein: CASSRTGQDTQYF; CDR3 DNA: TGTGCCAGCAGCCGGACAGGCCAAGATACGCAGTATTTT
clone size: -; J gene: TRBJ2-1; V gene: TRBV4-2; D gene: -; CDR3 protein: CASSQEVTGEQFF; CDR3 DNA: TGTGCCAGCAGCCAAGAGGTTACCGGTGAGCAGTTCTTC
clone size: -; J gene: TRBJ2-1; V gene: TRBV6-1; D gene: TRBD2; CDR3 protein: CASSDRIAGGDNEQFF; CDR3 DNA: TGTGCCAGCAGTGATAGGATAGCGGGAGGGGACAATGAGCAGTTCTTC
clone size: -; J gene: TRBJ1-1; V gene: TRBV10-3; D gene: -; CDR3 protein: CATNQGAGAFF; CDR3 DNA: TGTGCCACTAACCAAGGGGCTGGAGCTTTCTTT
clone size: once; J gene: TRBJ2-2; V gene: TRBV9; D gene: -; CDR3 protein: CASSQNTGELFF; CDR3 DNA: TGTGCCAGCTCACAGAACACCGGGGAGCTGTTTTTT
clone size: -; J gene: TRBJ1-2; V gene: TRBV10-1; D gene: -; CDR3 protein: CASSESQDYGYTF; CDR3 DNA: TGCGCCAGCAGTGAGTCGCAGGACTATGGCTACACCTTC
clone size: -; J gene: TRBJ2-7; V gene: TRBV2; D gene: TRBD1; CDR3 protein: CASSPQTGIGNEQYF; CDR3 DNA: TGTGCCAGCAGTCCCCAGACAGGGATCGGTAACGAGCAGTACTTC
clone size: -; J gene: TRBJ1-1; V gene: TRBV14; D gene: -; CDR3 protein: CASSPTANTEAFF; CDR3 DNA: TGTGCCAGCAGTCCTACAGCGAACACTGAAGCTTTCTTT
clone size: -; J gene: TRBJ1-5; V gene: TRBV6-1; D gene: -; CDR3 protein: CASSIQQGNQPQHF; CDR3 DNA: TGTGCCAGCAGTATACAACAGGGCAATCAGCCCCAGCATTTT
clone size: -; J gene: TRBJ2-1; V gene: TRBV10-1; D gene: -; CDR3 protein: CASSEGEANYNEQFF; CDR3 DNA: TGCGCCAGCAGTGAGGGAGAAGCAAACTACAATGAGCAGTTCTTC
clone size: -; J gene: TRBJ2-3; V gene: TRBV19; D gene: TRBD2; CDR3 protein: CASSMTSGSFLMTDTQYF; CDR3 DNA: TGTGCCAGTAGTATGACTAGCGGGAGTTTCCTCATGACAGATACGCAGTATTTT
clone size: -; J gene: TRBJ1-1; V gene: TRBV28; D gene: TRBD1; CDR3 protein: CASSWNYRTGAFF; CDR3 DNA: TGTGCCAGCAGTTGGAATTATCGGACAGGAGCTTTCTTT
clone size: once; J gene: TRBJ1-1; V gene: TRBV19; D gene: TRBD1; CDR3 protein: CASTQGALNTEAFF; CDR3 DNA: TGTGCCAGTACGCAGGGGGCGTTGAACACTGAAGCTTTCTTT
clone size: -; J gene: TRBJ2-7; V gene: TRBV9; D gene: -; CDR3 protein: CASSVTAASSYEQYF; CDR3 DNA: TGTGCCAGCAGCGTAACAGCGGCGAGCTCCTACGAGCAGTACTTC
clone size: few; J gene: TRBJ2-3; V gene: TRBV6-4; D gene: TRBD1; CDR3 protein: CASSDKGAQDTQYF; CDR3 DNA: TGTGCCAGCAGTGACAAGGGGGCCCAAGATACGCAGTATTTT
clone size: once; J gene: TRBJ2-7; V gene: TRBV28; D gene: TRBD1; CDR3 protein: CASRTGTGTHEQYF; CDR3 DNA: TGTGCCAGCAGAACCGGGACAGGCACCCACGAGCAGTACTTC
clone size: -; J gene: TRBJ2-7; V gene: TRBV18; D gene: -; CDR3 protein: CASSPGTASSYEQYF; CDR3 DNA: TGTGCCAGCTCACCTGGGACTGCGAGCTCCTACGAGCAGTACTTC
clone size: -; J gene: TRBJ2-7; V gene: TRBV14; D gene: -; CDR3 protein: CASSRAGNPYEQYF; CDR3 DNA: TGTGCCAGCAGCCGCGCAGGGAACCCCTACGAGCAGTACTTC
clone size: -; J gene: TRBJ2-7; V gene: TRBV4-1; D gene: -; CDR3 protein: CASSQERLSYEQYF; CDR3 DNA: TGCGCCAGCAGCCAAGAACGACTATCTTACGAGCAGTACTTC
clone size: -; J gene: TRBJ2-7; V gene: TRBV16; D gene: TRBD2; CDR3 protein: CASSQSVTTGTSMCEQYF; CDR3 DNA: TGTGCCAGCAGCCAATCTGTGACAACCGGGACTAGCATGTGCGAGCAGTACTTC
clone size: -; J gene: TRBJ2-5; V gene: TRBV20-1; D gene: -; CDR3 protein: CRQRETQYF; CDR3 DNA: TGCAGGCAGAGGGAGACCCAGTACTTC
clone size: -; J gene: TRBJ2-7; V gene: TRBV28; D gene: TRBD1; CDR3 protein: CASATGGAGEQYF; CDR3 DNA: TGTGCCAGCGCGACAGGGGGCGCGGGCGAGCAGTACTTC
clone size: -; J gene: TRBJ1-2; V gene: TRBV10-2; D gene: TRBD1; CDR3 protein: CASSDSDRAGRGYTF; CDR3 DNA: TGCGCCAGCAGTGACTCGGACAGGGCGGGTAGGGGCTACACCTTC
clone size: -; J gene: TRBJ2-5; V gene: TRBV5-6; D gene: TRBD1; CDR3 protein: CASITGTAQETQYF; CDR3 DNA: TGTGCCAGCATAACCGGGACAGCCCAAGAGACCCAGTACTTC
clone size: -; J gene: TRBJ1-1; V gene: TRBV10-3; D gene: -; CDR3 protein: CAISGGGNTEAFF; CDR3 DNA: TGTGCCATCAGTGGCGGGGGTAACACTGAAGCTTTCTTT
clone size: -; J gene: TRBJ1-5; V gene: TRBV19; D gene: TRBD1; CDR3 protein: CASSILMDRGLQPQHF; CDR3 DNA: TGTGCCAGTAGTATTTTAATGGACAGGGGGCTTCAGCCCCAGCATTTT